One sample yielded the 22 T cell receptor beta chains listed below, sequenced in a study of cytomegalovirus exposure and HLA in healthy donors. The PCR ran on 60 Vbeta and 13 Jbeta primers. Libraries were prepared by immunoSEQ multiplex PCR; TCRdb keeps only in-frame clonotypes and omits some of them. Of some 170,000 clones in the sample, about 9% were seen once. Sequences were obtained from PBMCs. The source is a woman in her 30s in good health and CMV-seropositive.

This clone was picked up a small number of times. The chain recombines TRBV2 with TRBJ2-3; D is undetermined. The CDR3 contains 14 residues. V was shortened by 9 bases and J by 0 bases, with 13 bases between the two germline ends. CDR1 is SNHLY and CDR2 is FYNNEI in the germline V gene. CDR3 nucleotides: TGTGCCAGTTCCCTGACTGGGAGCACAGATACGCAGTATTTT. It is translated as CASSLTGSTDTQYF.

In this sample, this clone turned up a few times. The chain recombines TRBV10-1 with TRBJ1-1, with D unclear. This CDR3 comprises 14 residues. The V end was cut by 4 bases, the J end by 1 base, with 10 bases between. Per germline, CDR1 WNHNN and CDR2 SYGVQD (reference sequence). DNA for the CDR3: TGCGCCAGCAGTGGTACTCACTCGAACACTGAAGCTTTCTTT. Translated, it gives CASSGTHSNTEAFF.

The chain joins TRBV2 to TRBJ2-5; D unresolved. Germline CDR1 reads SNHLY; CDR2 reads FYNNEI. V was trimmed by 4 bases and J by 3 bases, leaving 9 bases between them. The CDR3 is 13 residues long. CDR3 in DNA: TGTGCCAGCAGTGCTGGCGGAAAAGAGACCCAGTACTTC. Its protein product is CASSAGGKETQYF.

This clone was found a few times. Within the sample, other DNA sequences also encode this same CDR3. The chain has TRBV15 and TRBJ2-2; a possible D gene is TRBD1 (6 bases). Between the trimmed V and J ends, which lost 2 bases and 1 base, there was a span of 8 bases. CDR1 and CDR2 (germline): LNHNV, YYDKDF (reference sequence). The CDR3 is 15 amino acids. The chain's CDR3 is CATSRPTGNTGELFF. The CDR3 bases are TGTGCCACCAGCAGACCGACAGGGAACACCGGGGAGCTGTTTTTT.

This clone occurred a few times. This rearrangement joins TRBV5-1 to TRBJ2-3; a possible D gene is TRBD1 (6 bases). Germline V lookup: CDR1 SGHRS, CDR2 YFSETQ. V was clipped by 4 bases and J by 2 bases, with 11 bases between them. The CDR3 covers 14 residues. The CDR3 bases are TGCGCCAGCAGCCTCCGGACAGACACAGATACGCAGTATTTT. Amino acids: CASSLRTDTDTQYF. The full variable domain, rest sourced from reference TRBV5-1 and TRBJ2-3, is KAGVTQTPRYLIKTRGQQVTLSCSPISGHRSVSWYQQTPGQGLQFLFEYFSETQRNKGNFPGRFSGRQFSNSRSEMNVSTLELGDSALYLCASSLRTDTDTQYFGPGTRLTVL.

The rearrangement links TRBV5-4 to TRBJ2-5; TRBD2 aligns across 9 bases. V was clipped by 4 bases and J by 4 bases; unmatched bases: 2. This CDR3 has 13 amino acids. Per the germline V gene, CDR1 is SGHNT and CDR2 is YYREEE (reference sequence). This CDR3 is CASSISGRETQYF. Here the CDR3 DNA reads TGTGCCAGCAGCATTAGCGGGAGAGAGACCCAGTACTTC.

This clone was detected only a few times. This chain connects TRBV11-1 to TRBJ2-1, with TRBD2 matching over 11 bases. The CDR3 covers 16 residues. Germline-derived CDR1 and CDR2 are SGHAT and FQDESV (reference sequence). V lost 4 bases to trimming and J lost 4 bases; unmatched junction nucleotides: 6. In DNA form, the CDR3 reads TGTGCCAGCAGCTCCACCGGGACTAGCGGTTACAATGAGCAGTTCTTC. This translates into CASSSTGTSGYNEQFF.

This clone was observed a few times. This sequence joins TRBV7-3 and TRBJ2-2, with 7 bases lining up with TRBD2. Germline lookup yields CDR1 SGHTA and CDR2 FQGTGA. V shed 3 bases, J shed 3 bases, and the junction held 4 bases outside the gene matches. CDR3 length: 15 amino acids. The CDR3 DNA reads as TGTGCCAGCAGCTTCGAAGCGGGGTACACCGGGGAGCTGTTTTTT. It translates to CASSFEAGYTGELFF.

The chain links TRBV5-1 to TRBJ2-7; 10 nucleotides align to TRBD1. The CDR3 contains 17 residues. Germline CDR1 is SGHRS and CDR2 is YFSETQ. Trimming took 4 bases from V and 4 from J; bases not matched to a gene: 14. For the CDR3, the DNA is TGCGCCAGCAGCCTGGACCCCAGACAGGGGGCCTCATACGAGCAGTACTTC. It specifies CASSLDPRQGASYEQYF.

This clone appeared a few times. The CDR3 DNA sequence: TGTGCCAGCAGGACCTGGGGGCATAACTATGGCTACACCTTC. Its translation is CASRTWGHNYGYTF. The chain has TRBV6-5 and TRBJ1-2; the D gene is possibly TRBD1 (6 bases). The CDR3 contains 14 residues. Trimming took off 6 bases at V and 1 base at J, with 12 bases between the two ends. Germline-derived CDR1 and CDR2 are MNHEY and SVGAGI.

The chain uses TRBV4-1 and TRBJ2-1; 8 bases map to TRBD2. Trimming at V came to 2 bases and at J to 9 bases, leaving 15 bases not matched to a gene. The CDR3 spans 17 residues. In germline, CDR1 is MGHRA, CDR2 YSYEKL. The CDR3 DNA sequence: TGCGCCAGCAGCCAATCGGGGGGGGCTAGATGGTCCCTTGAGCAGTTCTTC. This sequence encodes CASSQSGGARWSLEQFF.

The chain carries TRBV4-1 and TRBJ2-1; 11 nucleotides line up with TRBD2. The CDR3 totals 18 residues. With 4 bases clipped from V and 5 bases from J, the junction kept 13 bases outside the gene matches. Germline CDR1 is MGHRA and CDR2 is YSYEKL. CDR3 DNA sequence: TGCGCCAGCAGCCCTTGGACTAGCGGGCTAACTGTAGACAATGAGCAGTTCTTC. This encodes CASSPWTSGLTVDNEQFF.

The chain carries TRBV5-1 and TRBJ2-3; D may be TRBD2 (5 bases). V was cut by 2 bases and J by 4 bases, with 11 bases left in between. The CDR3 has 14 residues. Germline values: CDR1 SGHRS, CDR2 YFSETQ. The CDR3: CASSFTYGADTQYF. CDR3 DNA: TGCGCCAGCAGCTTCACTTACGGGGCAGATACGCAGTATTTT.

This clone was observed a handful of times. The gene calls are TRBV9 and TRBJ1-1, with D maybe TRBD1 (5 bases). Germline V lookup: CDR1 SGDLS, CDR2 YYNGEE. This CDR3 is built from 13 residues. V dropped 4 bases and J dropped 6 bases, with 13 bases sitting between them. CDR3 nucleotide sequence: TGTGCCAGCAGCCGGTTCCTCAGGGCTGAAGCTTTCTTT. Translation gives CASSRFLRAEAFF.

The chain carries TRBV6-1 and TRBJ1-1; D perhaps matches TRBD1 (5 bases). The CDR3 has 16 amino acids. With 4 bases removed from V and 0 bases from J, the gap between germline ends came to 15 bases. Germline CDR1 reads MNHNS; CDR2 reads SASEGT. CDR3 amino acids: CASSGAGHFMNTEAFF. The CDR3, as DNA: TGTGCCAGCAGTGGTGCAGGGCACTTTATGAACACTGAAGCTTTCTTT.

This clone showed up just a few times. The chain joins TRBV19 to TRBJ2-3; perhaps TRBD2 as D (7 bases). This CDR3 is built from 15 residues. Germline loops: CDR1 LNHDA, CDR2 SQIVND (reference sequence). Trimming stripped 10 bases from V and 0 bases from J, with 17 bases between. The CDR3 spells CATNEGGVSTDTQYF. The CDR3 DNA sequence: TGTGCCACCAATGAAGGGGGGGTAAGCACAGATACGCAGTATTTT.

There are a few counts of this clone. This chain uses TRBV9 with TRBJ2-7; possible D gene TRBD2, 5 bases. The CDR3 contains 18 residues. Trimming cost V 0 bases and J 2 bases, with 21 bases left between them. Germline-derived CDR1 and CDR2 are SGDLS and YYNGEE. The CDR3 region has the DNA TGTGCCAGCAGCGTAGCTTCCGGAGGTGGCGGGCCTCCCTACGAGCAGTACTTC. It yields the protein CASSVASGGGGPPYEQYF.

This chain links TRBV11-2 with TRBJ2-7; 8 bases align to TRBD1. The junction had 8 bases not matched to a gene; V was cut back by 3 bases and J by 4 bases. The CDR3 extends over 15 amino acids. Germline CDR1 is SGHAT and CDR2 is FQNNGV. CDR3 bases: TGTGCCAGCAGCTTTATCCAGGGGGCACTTTACGAGCAGTACTTC. The encoded protein is CASSFIQGALYEQYF.

The V call is TRBV10-1, the J call TRBJ1-1, with TRBD1 matching over 8 bases. The CDR3 is 13 residues long. The junction had 1 base not matched to a gene; V was cut back by 3 bases and J by 4 bases. Germline V gene data show CDR1 as WNHNN and CDR2 as SYGVQD (reference sequence). The CDR3 loop is CASSDRGLTEAFF. Written as DNA, the CDR3 is TGCGCCAGCAGTGACAGGGGGCTCACTGAAGCTTTCTTT.

V and J are TRBV30 and TRBJ1-1, with TRBD1 as a possible D gene (6 bases). CDR1 is GTSNPN, CDR2 SVGIG, per germline (reference sequence). The CDR3 length is 15 residues. The V gene lost 0 bases and the J gene lost 12 bases, with 23 bases spanning the gap. The CDR3 spells CAWSVWQGAQQGTFF. The CDR3 bases are TGTGCCTGGAGTGTATGGCAGGGCGCTCAACAGGGTACTTTCTTT. Filled out from reference TRBV30 and TRBJ1-1, the complete variable domain reads SQTIHQWPATLVQPVGSPLSLECTVEGTSNPNLYWYRQAAGRGLQLLFYSVGIGQISSEVPQNLSASRPQDRQFILSSKKLLLSDSGFYLCAWSVWQGAQQGTFFGQGTRLTVV.

The CDR3, as DNA: TGTGCCAGTAGTATAGGGACTAGCGCCTACAATGAGCAGTTCTTC. This codes for CASSIGTSAYNEQFF. The V gene is TRBV19, the J gene TRBJ2-1; TRBD2 aligns across 9 bases. There are 15 residues in the CDR3. Unmatched junction bases numbered 0, after V lost 1 base and J lost 2 bases. Germline lookup yields CDR1 LNHDA and CDR2 SQIVND (reference sequence).

The gene calls are TRBV18 and TRBJ2-3, with 8 bases that match TRBD1. Unmatched junction bases numbered 8, after V lost 6 bases and J lost 3 bases. The CDR3 is 15 amino acids. In germline, CDR1 is KGHSH, CDR2 LQKENI. The CDR3 nucleotides are TGTGCCAGCTCTCTCGACAGGGGATCAACAGATACGCAGTATTTT. It encodes CASSLDRGSTDTQYF.